This is a list of T cell receptor beta chains from one sample in a study of blood T cells in healthy people across ages. TCRdb independently ran MiXCR on the 5' RACE reads; one entry per CDR3 protein. The sample has about 1.4 million distinct CDR3 sequences; 59% are singletons. The specimen sequenced was blood. These TCRs come from a man younger than 35 in good health. Both conserved end residues are part of each CDR3. Fields, in order: J gene, V gene, D gene, clone size, CDR3 protein, CDR3 DNA. The D gene is left open where the match is weak. Size values are once, few and many counts, or a class for expanded clones, and some rows have none.

TRBJ1-1 | TRBV29-1 | TRBD1 | - | CSVEETGGRTEAFF | TGCAGCGTTGAAGAAACAGGGGGTAGGACTGAAGCTTTCTTT
TRBJ2-7 | TRBV7-9 | - | once | CASSLGQIAYEQYF | TGTGCCAGCAGCTTAGGCCAGATAGCCTACGAGCAGTACTTC
TRBJ2-6 | TRBV7-4 | - | - | CASSNGTGRGANVLTF | TGTGCCAGCAGCAATGGAACAGGGCGTGGGGCCAACGTCCTGACTTTC
TRBJ2-5 | TRBV7-8 | - | few | CASSLGGSSRETQYF | TGTGCCAGCAGCTTAGGTGGGAGTTCTCGAGAGACCCAGTACTTC
TRBJ2-7 | TRBV12-3/TRBV12-4 | - | - | CASSELASYEQYF | TGTGCCAGCAGTGAGTTGGCGTCCTACGAGCAGTACTTC
TRBJ1-1 | TRBV20-1 | TRBD1 | - | CSAKAQGTAEAFF | TGCAGTGCTAAAGCACAGGGGACCGCTGAAGCTTTCTTT
TRBJ2-1 | TRBV28 | - | few | CASSFGGLNEQFF | TGTGCCAGCAGTTTTGGCGGTCTCAATGAGCAGTTCTTC
TRBJ1-2 | TRBV6-5 | - | - | CASSKEYRAAAGYTF | TGTGCCAGCAGTAAAGAGTACAGGGCGGCGGCTGGCTACACCTTC
TRBJ2-5 | TRBV15 | TRBD2 | once | CATSRGAGWETQYF | TGTGCCACCAGCAGAGGAGCGGGGTGGGAGACCCAGTACTTC
TRBJ2-7 | TRBV6-5 | - | - | CASSSYNYEQYF | TGTGCCAGCAGTTCGTACAACTACGAGCAGTACTTC
TRBJ2-5 | TRBV29-1 | - | - | CSVDPIMWESSETQYF | TGCAGCGTTGATCCGATCATGTGGGAGTCGAGTGAGACCCAGTACTTC
TRBJ2-7 | TRBV4-1 | - | few | CASSQAGRGYEQYF | TGCGCCAGCAGCCAAGCCGGCAGGGGCTACGAGCAGTACTTC
TRBJ2-7 | TRBV27 | - | - | CASSSEPAYEQYF | TGTGCCAGCAGTTCAGAGCCGGCCTACGAGCAGTACTTC
TRBJ2-5 | TRBV7-2 | - | - | CASSLVAGAHVGTQYF | TGTGCCAGCAGCCTAGTGGCGGGGGCGCACGTCGGGACCCAGTACTTC
TRBJ2-7 | TRBV10-3 | TRBD1 | - | CAISHGQGRQSSYEQYF | TGTGCCATCAGCCACGGACAGGGTAGGCAAAGCTCCTACGAGCAGTACTTC
TRBJ2-1 | TRBV7-6 | - | - | CASSLGVREWGNEQFF | TGTGCCAGCAGCTTAGGGGTTCGGGAATGGGGGAATGAGCAGTTCTTC
TRBJ1-5 | TRBV6-1 | TRBD1 | few | CASSSGQGTNQPQHF | TGTGCCAGCAGCTCCGGACAGGGAACAAATCAGCCCCAGCATTTT
TRBJ1-4 | TRBV29-1 | - | few | CSVAQGDEKLFF | TGCAGCGTTGCACAGGGTGATGAAAAACTGTTTTTT
TRBJ2-7 | TRBV13 | TRBD1 | - | CASSYGQGSDEQYF | TGTGCCAGCAGCTACGGACAGGGTTCGGACGAGCAGTACTTC
TRBJ2-7 | TRBV10-3 | TRBD2 | - | CAIKPGLDTYEQYF | TGTGCCATCAAGCCGGGACTAGACACTTACGAGCAGTACTTC
TRBJ2-1 | TRBV27 | TRBD1 | - | CASSLGTGGLNEQFF | TGTGCCAGCAGTTTAGGGACAGGGGGCCTCAATGAGCAGTTCTTC
TRBJ1-2 | TRBV20-1 | - | - | CSARDGQLVDYGYTF | TGCAGTGCTAGAGATGGACAGCTTGTGGACTATGGCTACACCTTC
TRBJ2-5 | TRBV4-3 | - | - | CASLRSNEQYF | TGCGCCAGCTTAAGGAGCAATGAGCAGTACTTC
TRBJ1-2 | TRBV9 | - | - | CASRTEANYGYTF | TGTGCCAGCAGGACTGAGGCCAACTATGGCTACACCTTC
TRBJ2-1 | TRBV21-1 | - | - | CASSAQGSDEQFF | TGTGCCAGCAGCGCCCAGGGCAGCGATGAGCAGTTCTTC
TRBJ1-4 | TRBV7-9 | - | - | CASSSRGEGEKLFF | TGTGCCAGCAGCTCCAGGGGTGAGGGTGAAAAACTGTTTTTT
TRBJ2-4 | TRBV20-1 | - | few | CSAPSTGKNIQYF | TGCAGTGCTCCCTCAACGGGAAAAAACATTCAGTACTTC
TRBJ2-7 | TRBV12-3/TRBV12-4 | TRBD2 | - | CAGSDTSGGPYEQYF | TGTGCCGGCAGTGATACTAGCGGGGGCCCCTACGAGCAGTACTTC
TRBJ2-3 | TRBV29-1 | - | few | CSAPRQFSTDTQYF | TGCAGCGCGCCCAGACAGTTCAGCACAGATACGCAGTATTTT
TRBJ2-7 | TRBV6-2/TRBV6-3 | - | - | CASSGDFNPYEQYF | TGTGCCAGCAGTGGGGACTTTAACCCCTACGAGCAGTACTTC
TRBJ2-1 | TRBV29-1 | TRBD1 | few | CSVPDRATYNEQFF | TGCAGCGTCCCTGACAGGGCGACCTACAATGAGCAGTTCTTC
TRBJ1-2 | TRBV29-1 | TRBD1 | - | CSVEDWTGSGYTF | TGCAGCGTTGAAGATTGGACAGGGAGTGGCTACACCTTC
TRBJ1-4 | TRBV4-2 | TRBD1 | few | CASSARGTANEKLFF | TGTGCCAGCAGCGCGCGCGGGACAGCTAATGAAAAACTGTTTTTT
TRBJ2-1 | TRBV9 | - | few | CASSVGLVSYNEQFF | TGTGCCAGCAGCGTAGGTTTGGTATCCTACAATGAGCAGTTCTTC
TRBJ2-7 | TRBV29-1 | - | - | CSVVRASTYEQYF | TGCAGCGTTGTAAGGGCCAGTACCTACGAGCAGTACTTC
TRBJ2-5 | TRBV7-9 | - | few | CASSLRGVQETQYF | TGTGCCAGCAGCTTAAGAGGGGTCCAAGAGACCCAGTACTTC
TRBJ2-1 | TRBV3-1 | - | - | CASSQDLSRSFAQFF | TGTGCCAGCAGCCAAGATCTATCTAGAAGCTTCGCGCAGTTCTTC
TRBJ2-1 | TRBV5-1 | TRBD1 | - | CASGGPRGQGFDEQFF | TGCGCCAGCGGAGGGCCGAGGGGACAGGGTTTTGATGAGCAGTTCTTC
TRBJ2-5 | TRBV27 | - | - | CASSLFQSQETQYF | TGTGCCAGCAGTTTATTCCAATCCCAAGAGACCCAGTACTTC
TRBJ2-7 | TRBV7-9 | TRBD2 | once | CASSFPGTRHNEQYF | TGTGCCAGCAGCTTCCCTGGGACTAGACACAATGAGCAGTACTTC
TRBJ2-5 | TRBV29-1 | - | - | CSVVGGDIGETQYF | TGCAGCGTTGTGGGGGGAGATATAGGAGAGACCCAGTACTTC
TRBJ1-2 | TRBV9 | TRBD1 | - | CASSASPGQDLGGYTF | TGTGCCAGCAGCGCAAGCCCGGGACAGGATTTGGGTGGCTACACCTTC
TRBJ2-3 | TRBV29-1 | TRBD2 | - | CSVRLSSLGLVADTQYF | TGCAGCGTCCGACTGTCATCCCTAGGACTAGTGGCAGATACGCAGTATTTT
TRBJ1-2 | TRBV20-1 | - | few | CSASPFEEGYTF | TGCAGTGCTAGCCCCTTCGAGGAGGGCTACACCTTC
TRBJ1-2 | TRBV20-1 | - | - | CSARDRGNSGGYTF | TGCAGTGCTAGAGATCGAGGGAATAGTGGTGGCTACACCTTC
TRBJ1-2 | TRBV6-5 | - | - | CATIMQGSYTF | TGTGCCACGATCATGCAGGGTAGCTACACCTTC
TRBJ2-7 | TRBV4-1 | TRBD2 | - | CASSQTSGRGYEQYF | TGCGCCAGCAGCCAAACTAGCGGGAGAGGATACGAGCAGTACTTC
TRBJ2-5 | TRBV20-1 | - | - | CSARARYQETQYF | TGCAGTGCTAGAGCTAGATACCAAGAGACCCAGTACTTC
TRBJ2-7 | TRBV20-1 | TRBD2 | - | CSARDRGGTTYEQYF | TGCAGTGCTAGAGATCGGGGAGGGACTACCTACGAGCAGTACTTC
TRBJ2-3 | TRBV10-3 | TRBD2 | - | CAISAAGGTDTQYF | TGTGCCATCAGTGCGGCGGGGGGCACAGATACGCAGTATTTT
TRBJ2-2 | TRBV20-1 | - | - | CSAQDSHTGELFF | TGCAGTGCCCAAGACTCGCACACCGGGGAGCTGTTTTTT
TRBJ2-2 | TRBV5-1 | - | many | CASSLVAGKPTGELFF | TGCGCCAGCAGCTTGGTCGCAGGGAAACCAACCGGGGAGCTGTTTTTT
TRBJ2-7 | TRBV27 | - | few | CASSLNSPGREQYF | TGTGCCAGCAGTTTAAACAGCCCGGGGCGCGAGCAGTACTTC
TRBJ1-6 | TRBV25-1 | TRBD1 | once | CASRGTGGNSPLHF | TGTGCCAGCAGGGGGACAGGGGGTAATTCACCCCTCCACTTT
TRBJ2-3 | TRBV7-2 | TRBD2 | few | CASSYAGLAGVRGTDTQYF | TGTGCCAGCAGCTACGCGGGACTAGCGGGGGTGCGTGGCACAGATACGCAGTATTTT